Listed below are T cell receptor beta chains from one sample, sequenced in a study of T cells in Graves' hyperthyroidism and ophthalmopathy. From the multiplex PCR reads, TCRdb called clonotypes with MiXCR, one entry per CDR3 protein. The sample records a few hundred thousand distinct CDR3 sequences, 15% to 18% being singletons. The sequenced sample was blood. The receptors stem from a woman in her 30s with Graves' hyperthyroidism. CDR3s include the opening cysteine and the closing phenylalanine or tryptophan. The order of the fields is D gene, J gene, V gene, clone size, CDR3 protein, CDR3 DNA. A D gene is named only where the DNA matches it firmly. Only some rows state a clone size, as once, few, many or a class for expanded clones.

NA,TRBJ2-3,TRBV6-2/TRBV6-3,many,CASARTGISTDTQYF,TGTGCCAGCGCACGAACAGGGATATCGACAGATACGCAGTATTTT
NA,TRBJ1-1,TRBV27,many,CASSPRTATGTEAFF,TGTGCCAGCAGTCCCCGGACAGCCACAGGCACTGAAGCTTTCTTT
TRBD1,TRBJ1-6,TRBV3-1,many,CASSQGTGQHSFAPLHF,TGTGCCAGCAGCCAAGGAACGGGACAGCATTCTTTTGCACCCCTCCACTTT
TRBD1,TRBJ2-7,TRBV29-1,many,CSVGTGASYEQYF,TGCAGCGTTGGGACAGGGGCATCCTACGAGCAGTACTTC
NA,TRBJ2-3,TRBV13,many,CASSSRKESTDTQYF,TGTGCCAGCAGCTCAAGAAAGGAAAGTACAGATACGCAGTATTTT
NA,TRBJ1-3,TRBV12-3/TRBV12-4,NA,CASSLSQGNTIYF,TGTGCCAGCAGTCTCTCACAGGGAAACACCATATATTTT
TRBD2,TRBJ2-1,TRBV20-1,many,CSARDWTSPYNEQFF,TGCAGTGCTAGAGATTGGACTAGCCCGTACAATGAGCAGTTCTTC
NA,TRBJ2-2,TRBV13,many,CAIPPGRPNTGELFF,TGTGCCATCCCCCCCGGGAGACCCAACACCGGGGAGCTGTTTTTT
NA,TRBJ2-5,TRBV30,many,CAWSVVQETQYF,TGTGCCTGGAGTGTCGTCCAAGAGACCCAGTACTTC
TRBD1,TRBJ2-4,TRBV19,NA,CASSIRTGGPDIQYF,TGTGCCAGTAGTATTCGGACAGGGGGCCCGGACATTCAGTACTTC
NA,TRBJ1-1,TRBV7-8,NA,CASSLGQWNTEAFF,TGTGCCAGCAGCTTGGGACAATGGAACACTGAAGCTTTCTTT
NA,TRBJ2-7,TRBV2,NA,CASRGFGYEQYF,TGTGCCAGCAGGGGGTTTGGATACGAGCAGTACTTC